Reported below is one T cell receptor (beta chain). Assay: immunoSEQ multiplex PCR; the TCRdb copy retains only in-frame clones and omits some. The sample has under 500,000 clones, about 89% seen once. This specimen comes from a study of blood T cell repertoires in COVID-19. Overall study: Donors in the United States, Italy and Spain gave samples during acute or convalescent COVID-19. The cDNA or gDNA used as material had been derived from T cells, B-cell-depleted T cells, or PBMCs.

Germline V gene data show CDR1 as LNHDA and CDR2 as SQIVND (reference sequence). Between the trimmed V and J ends, which lost 3 bases and 5 bases, there was a span of 20 bases. The length of the CDR3 is 17 residues. The specimen was peripheral blood. V usage is TRBV19 and J usage is TRBJ2-4; D is perhaps TRBD1 (5 bases). This receptor was identified in a woman in her thirties with acute or convalescent COVID-19. The CDR3 nucleotides are TGTGCCAGTAGTATCCCTACGTCGACAGCGAAACAAAACATTCAGTACTTC. Encoded protein: CASSIPTSTAKQNIQYF. Drawing the rest from reference TRBV19 and TRBJ2-4, the complete variable domain is DGGITQSPKYLFRKEGQNVTLSCEQNLNHDAMYWYRQDPGQGLRLIYYSQIVNDFQKGDIAEGYSVSREKKESFPLTVTSAQKNPTAFYLCASSIPTSTAKQNIQYFGAGTRLSVL.